Listed below are T cell receptor beta chains from one sample, sequenced in a study of tumor-infiltrating lymphocytes in primary liver carcinoma. TCRdb re-derived calls from the multiplex PCR reads in MiXCR, one entry per CDR3 protein. The data show more than 75,000 distinct CDR3 sequences, around 70% seen once. The specimen sequenced was liver tumor tissue from sampling region 1. Every receptor here comes from a man between 40 and 49 years old with primary liver carcinoma and hepatitis B virus infection. Each CDR3 is given with its conserved first and last residue. The D gene is left open where the match is weak. Size is stated for part of the rows, as once, few or many counts, or as a class when the clone is expanded.

.	TRBV6-2/TRBV6-3	TRBJ2-3	TRBD2	CASSRGTSITDTQYF	TGTGCCAGCAGTCGCGGGACTAGCATCACAGATACGCAGTATTTT
many	TRBV6-6	TRBJ1-4	.	CASSFGGYGEKLFF	TGTGCCAGCAGTTTTGGGGGGTATGGAGAAAAACTGTTTTTT
.	TRBV10-3	TRBJ2-7	TRBD1	CAICEFPFKTGTGNYEQYF	TGTGCCATCTGTGAGTTCCCCTTCAAGACCGGGACAGGGAACTACGAGCAGTACTTC
.	TRBV6-1	TRBJ1-3	TRBD1	CASGEVGQSHSGNTTYF	TGTGCCAGCGGTGAAGTGGGACAGAGCCACTCTGGAAACACCACATATTTT
.	TRBV29-1	TRBJ2-3	TRBD1	CSVELRDRGVADTRYF	TGCAGCGTTGAACTCCGGGACAGGGGTGTTGCAGATACGCGGTATTTT
.	TRBV6-5	TRBJ2-7	.	CASSYAVGGYEQYF	TGTGCCAGCAGTTATGCGGTGGGGGGATACGAGCAGTACTTC
many	TRBV29-1	TRBJ1-4	.	CSVLGGNEKLFF	TGCAGCGTTCTGGGGGGTAATGAAAAACTGTTTTTT
.	TRBV28	TRBJ1-1	.	CATVAYYTGTGRSEAFF	TGTGCCACCGTCGCCTATTATACCGGAACAGGGCGGTCCGAAGCTTTCTTT
.	TRBV7-2	TRBJ2-2	.	CARSLVRIGDLFF	TGTGCCAGGAGTTTAGTCCGGATAGGGGATCTGTTTTTT
once	TRBV6-1	TRBJ2-1	.	CASSSISGYNEQFF	TGTGCCAGCAGTTCCATTAGCGGATACAATGAGCAGTTCTTC
.	TRBV11-2	TRBJ2-2	TRBD1	CASSRGQGLNAGELFF	TGTGCCAGCAGCAGGGGACAGGGATTGAACGCCGGGGAGCTGTTTTTT
once	TRBV20-1	TRBJ1-6	.	CSARAGRTESNSPLHF	TGCAGTGCTAGGGCCGGCCGGACAGAGAGTAATTCACCCCTCCATTTT
once	TRBV12-3/TRBV12-4	TRBJ2-7	TRBD1	CASSLGTGTGRHEQCF	TGTGCCAGCAGTTTAGGAACCGGGACAGGGAGACACGAGCAGTGCTTC
.	TRBV12-3/TRBV12-4	TRBJ1-2	.	CASSLRDRPNHGYTF	TGTGCTAGCAGTCTCCGGGATAGGCCTAACCATGGCTACACCTTC
many	TRBV5-5	TRBJ2-3	TRBD1	CASSLDRATDTQYF	TGTGCCAGCAGCCTGGACAGGGCCACAGATACGCAGTATTTT
.	TRBV7-9	TRBJ1-1	TRBD1	CASRFGQGNTEAFF	TGTGCCAGCAGGTTCGGACAGGGGAACACCGAAGCTTTCTTT
many	TRBV28	TRBJ2-1	.	CASSSAGEDSYNEQFF	TGTGCCAGCAGTTCCGCCGGGGAAGACTCCTACAATGAGCAGTTCTTC
.	TRBV14	TRBJ1-1	.	CVSNQDLAEAFF	TGTGTCAGCAACCAAGACCTGGCTGAAGCTTTCTTT
many	TRBV28	TRBJ2-3	.	CASSLVGGRTDTQYF	TGCGCCAGCAGCTTGGTTGGGGGCCGCACAGATACGCAGTATTTT